This TCR beta chain was documented in a study of blood T cells in healthy people across ages. General study results and limits: Naive T cell percentage by flow cytometry tracked strongly with beta diversity.

PBMCs numbering at least 6 million were isolated per sample. Next came a second PCR, run for 7 to 11 cycles, which used a sample-barcoded 5' primer along with a J-beta primer mix. TCRdb re-derived calls from the 5' RACE reads in MiXCR, one entry per CDR3 protein. The table includes roughly 1.7 million distinct CDR3 sequences, around 35% detected once. The sample holds a few counts of this clonotype. Its antigen remains unknown. Between the trimmed V and J ends, which lost 4 bases and 3 bases, there was a span of 15 bases. The CDR3 runs 15 residues. Germline V gives CDR1 SGHAT, CDR2 FQNNGV. Sequences were obtained from blood. The J gene is TRBJ2-5, the V gene TRBV11-2; D might be TRBD2 (5 bases). This TCR derives from a woman in her twenties or thirties in good health. The CDR3 DNA follows: TGTGCCAGCAGCTACCCGGACTCCTCAGAAGAGACCCAGTACTTC. Amino acids: CASSYPDSSEETQYF. Full variable domain (outside the CDR3, taken from reference TRBV11-2 and TRBJ2-5): EAGVAQSPRYKIIEKRQSVAFWCNPISGHATLYWYQQILGQGPKLLIQFQNNGVVDDSQLPKDRFSAERLKGVDSTLKIQPAKLEDSAVYLCASSYPDSSEETQYFGPGTRLLVL.